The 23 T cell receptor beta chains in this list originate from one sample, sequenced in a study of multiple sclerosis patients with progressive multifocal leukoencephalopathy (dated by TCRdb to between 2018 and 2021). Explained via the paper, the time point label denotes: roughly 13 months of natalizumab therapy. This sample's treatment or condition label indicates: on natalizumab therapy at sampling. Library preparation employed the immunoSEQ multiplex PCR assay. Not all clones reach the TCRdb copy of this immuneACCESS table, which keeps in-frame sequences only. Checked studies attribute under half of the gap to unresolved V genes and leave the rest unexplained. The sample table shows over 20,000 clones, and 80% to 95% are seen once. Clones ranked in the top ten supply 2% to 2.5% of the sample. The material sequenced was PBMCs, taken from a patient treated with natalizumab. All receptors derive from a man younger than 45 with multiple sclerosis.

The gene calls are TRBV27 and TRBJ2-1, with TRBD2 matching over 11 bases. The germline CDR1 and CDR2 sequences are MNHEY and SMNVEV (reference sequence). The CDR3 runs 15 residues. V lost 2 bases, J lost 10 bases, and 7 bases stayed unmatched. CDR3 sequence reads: CASSLGTSGSFEQFF. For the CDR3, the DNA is TGTGCCAGCAGTTTAGGCACTAGCGGGAGTTTCGAGCAGTTCTTC.

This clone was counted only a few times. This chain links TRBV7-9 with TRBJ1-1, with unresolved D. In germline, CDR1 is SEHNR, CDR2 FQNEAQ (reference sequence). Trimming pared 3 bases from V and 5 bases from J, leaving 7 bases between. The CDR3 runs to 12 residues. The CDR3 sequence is CASSFGRTEAFF. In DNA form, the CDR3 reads TGTGCCAGCAGCTTCGGGAGGACTGAAGCTTTCTTT. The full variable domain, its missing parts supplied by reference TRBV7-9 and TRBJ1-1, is DTGVSQNPRHKITKRGQNVTFRCDPISEHNRLYWYRQTLGQGPEFLTYFQNEAQLEKSRLLSDRFSAERPKGSFSTLEIQRTEQGDSAMYLCASSFGRTEAFFGQGTRLTVV.

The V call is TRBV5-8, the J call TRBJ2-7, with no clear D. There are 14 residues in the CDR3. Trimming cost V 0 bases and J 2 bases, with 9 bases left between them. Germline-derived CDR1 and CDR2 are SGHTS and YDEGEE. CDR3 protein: CASSLGGQAYEQYV. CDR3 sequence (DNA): TGTGCCAGCAGCTTGGGGGGTCAGGCCTACGAGCAGTACGTC.

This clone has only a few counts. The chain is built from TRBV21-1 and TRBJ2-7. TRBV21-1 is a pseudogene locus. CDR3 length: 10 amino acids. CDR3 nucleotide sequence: TGTGCCAGCAGCCCCTACGAGCAGTACGTC. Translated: CASSPYEQYV.

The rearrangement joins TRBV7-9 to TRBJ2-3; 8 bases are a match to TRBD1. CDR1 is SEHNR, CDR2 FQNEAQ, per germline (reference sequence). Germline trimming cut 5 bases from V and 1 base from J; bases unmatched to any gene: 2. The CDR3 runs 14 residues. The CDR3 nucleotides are TGTGCCAGCAGCCCGGGACAGGGCACAGATACGCAGTATTTT. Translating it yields CASSPGQGTDTQYF.

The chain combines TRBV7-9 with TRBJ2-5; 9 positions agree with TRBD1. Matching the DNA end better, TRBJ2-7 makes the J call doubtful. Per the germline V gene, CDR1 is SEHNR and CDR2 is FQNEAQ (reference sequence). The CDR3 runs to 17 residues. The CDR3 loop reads CASSSRLGTGRSYEQYF. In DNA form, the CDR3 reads TGTGCCAGCAGCTCCCGGCTCGGGACAGGGCGATCCTACGAGCAGTACTTC.

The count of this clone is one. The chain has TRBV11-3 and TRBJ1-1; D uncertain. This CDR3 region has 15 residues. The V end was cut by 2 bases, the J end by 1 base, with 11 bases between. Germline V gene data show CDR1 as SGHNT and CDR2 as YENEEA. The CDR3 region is CASSLSGSRNTEAFF. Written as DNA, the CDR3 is TGTGCCAGCAGCTTAAGTGGTAGTAGGAACACTGAAGCTTTCTTT.

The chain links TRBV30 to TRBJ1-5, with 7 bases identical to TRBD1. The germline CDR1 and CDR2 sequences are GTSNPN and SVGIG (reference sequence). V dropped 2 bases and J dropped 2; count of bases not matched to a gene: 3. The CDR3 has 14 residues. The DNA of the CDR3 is TGTGCCTGGAGTCCAACAGGGGGCAATCAGCCCCAGCATTTT. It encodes CAWSPTGGNQPQHF.

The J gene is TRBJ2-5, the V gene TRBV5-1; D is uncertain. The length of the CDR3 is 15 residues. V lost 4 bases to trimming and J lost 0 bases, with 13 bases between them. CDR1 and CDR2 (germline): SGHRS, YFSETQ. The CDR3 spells CASSISSRYQETQYF. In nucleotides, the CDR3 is TGCGCCAGCAGCATAAGTAGCAGGTACCAAGAGACCCAGTACTTC.

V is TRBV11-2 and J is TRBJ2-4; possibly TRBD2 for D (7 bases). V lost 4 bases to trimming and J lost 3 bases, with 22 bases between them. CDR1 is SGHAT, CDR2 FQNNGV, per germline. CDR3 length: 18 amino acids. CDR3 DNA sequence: TGTGCCAGCAGCTACTCCCCGGGGGGCCGAGTGGACAAAAACATTCAGTACTTC. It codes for CASSYSPGGRVDKNIQYF.

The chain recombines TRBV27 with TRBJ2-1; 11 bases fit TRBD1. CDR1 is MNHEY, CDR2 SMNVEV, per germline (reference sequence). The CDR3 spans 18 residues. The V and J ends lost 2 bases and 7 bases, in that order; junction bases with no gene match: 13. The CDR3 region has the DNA TGTGCCAGCAGTTTAATAAGGACAGGGGGCAGTACTGGTAATGAGCAGTTCTTC. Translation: CASSLIRTGGSTGNEQFF.

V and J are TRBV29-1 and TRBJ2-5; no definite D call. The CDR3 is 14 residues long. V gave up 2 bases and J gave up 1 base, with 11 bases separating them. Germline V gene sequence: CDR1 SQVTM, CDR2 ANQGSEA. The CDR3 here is CSVEPSRSQETQYF. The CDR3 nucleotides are TGCAGCGTTGAACCATCTCGGTCCCAAGAGACCCAGTACTTC.

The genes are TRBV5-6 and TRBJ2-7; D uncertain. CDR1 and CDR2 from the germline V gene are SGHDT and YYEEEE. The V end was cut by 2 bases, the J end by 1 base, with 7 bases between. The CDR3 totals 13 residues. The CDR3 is CASSFGRSYEQYF. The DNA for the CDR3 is TGTGCCAGCAGCTTTGGGCGGTCCTACGAGCAGTACTTC.

The CDR3 DNA reads TGTGCCAGCAGCTTAGATAGGAACTCTGGGGCCAACGTCCTGACTTTC. Amino acid sequence: CASSLDRNSGANVLTF. The rearrangement links TRBV7-2 to TRBJ2-6; D is uncertain. The CDR3 is 16 amino acids. Germline-derived CDR1 and CDR2 are SGHTA and FQGNSA. Trimming pared 1 base from V and 0 bases from J, leaving 7 bases between.

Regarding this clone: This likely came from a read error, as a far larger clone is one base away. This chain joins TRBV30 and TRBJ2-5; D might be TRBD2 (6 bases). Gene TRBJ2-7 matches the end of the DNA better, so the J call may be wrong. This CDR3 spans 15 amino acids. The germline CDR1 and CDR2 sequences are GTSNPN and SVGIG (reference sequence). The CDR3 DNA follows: TGTGCCTGGAGTGTGGCCGGGTTGTCGGGGGACGAGCAGTACTTC. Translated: CAWSVAGLSGDEQYF.

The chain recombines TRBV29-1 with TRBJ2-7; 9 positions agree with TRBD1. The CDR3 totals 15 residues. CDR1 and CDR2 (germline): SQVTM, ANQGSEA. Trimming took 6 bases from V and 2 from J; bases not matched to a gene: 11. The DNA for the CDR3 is TGCAGCGTCGTCGGCGGGGACAGGGCTCCCTACGAGCAGTACTTC. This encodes CSVVGGDRAPYEQYF.

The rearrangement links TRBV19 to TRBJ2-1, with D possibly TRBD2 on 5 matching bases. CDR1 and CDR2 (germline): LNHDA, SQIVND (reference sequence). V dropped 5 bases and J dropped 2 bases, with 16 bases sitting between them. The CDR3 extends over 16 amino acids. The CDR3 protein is CASSRSSGVPYNEQFF. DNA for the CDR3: TGTGCCAGTAGTCGCTCCTCCGGGGTCCCCTACAATGAGCAGTTCTTC.

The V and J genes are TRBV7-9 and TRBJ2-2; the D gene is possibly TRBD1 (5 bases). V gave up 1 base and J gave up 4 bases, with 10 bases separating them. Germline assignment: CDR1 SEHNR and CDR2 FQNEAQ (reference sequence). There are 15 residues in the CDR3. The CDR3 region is CASSLVGPGTGELFF. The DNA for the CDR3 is TGTGCCAGCAGCTTAGTGGGGCCAGGCACCGGGGAGCTGTTTTTT.

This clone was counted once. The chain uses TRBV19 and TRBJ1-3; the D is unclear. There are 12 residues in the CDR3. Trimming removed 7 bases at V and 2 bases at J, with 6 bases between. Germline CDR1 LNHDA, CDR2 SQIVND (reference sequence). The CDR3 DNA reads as TGTGCCAGTATGGAACCTGGAAACACCATATATTTT. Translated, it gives CASMEPGNTIYF. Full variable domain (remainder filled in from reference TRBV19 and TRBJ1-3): DGGITQSPKYLFRKEGQNVTLSCEQNLNHDAMYWYRQDPGQGLRLIYYSQIVNDFQKGDIAEGYSVSREKKESFPLTVTSAQKNPTAFYLCASMEPGNTIYFGEGSWLTVV.

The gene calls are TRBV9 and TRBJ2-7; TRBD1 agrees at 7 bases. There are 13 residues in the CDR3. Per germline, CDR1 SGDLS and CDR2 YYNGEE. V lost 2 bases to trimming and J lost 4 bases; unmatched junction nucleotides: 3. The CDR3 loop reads CASSVGTEYEQYF. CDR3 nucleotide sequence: TGTGCCAGCAGCGTTGGGACAGAATACGAGCAGTACTTC. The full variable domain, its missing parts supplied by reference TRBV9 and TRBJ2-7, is DSGVTQTPKHLITATGQRVTLRCSPRSGDLSVYWYQQSLDQGLQFLIQYYNGEERAKGNILERFSAQQFPDLHSELNLSSLELGDSALYFCASSVGTEYEQYFGPGTRLTVT.

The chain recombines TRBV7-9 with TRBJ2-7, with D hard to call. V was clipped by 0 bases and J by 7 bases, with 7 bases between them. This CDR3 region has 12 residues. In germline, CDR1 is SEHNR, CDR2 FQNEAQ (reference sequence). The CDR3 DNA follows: TGTGCCAGCAGCTTAGCAGGGCGTGAGCAGTACGTC. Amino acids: CASSLAGREQYV.

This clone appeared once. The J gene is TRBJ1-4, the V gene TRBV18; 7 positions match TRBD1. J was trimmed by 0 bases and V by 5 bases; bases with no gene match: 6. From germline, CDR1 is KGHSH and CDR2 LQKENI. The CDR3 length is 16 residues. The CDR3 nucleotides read TGTGCCAGCTCATCCTGGGACAGCGCAACTAATGAAAAACTGTTTTTT. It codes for CASSSWDSATNEKLFF.

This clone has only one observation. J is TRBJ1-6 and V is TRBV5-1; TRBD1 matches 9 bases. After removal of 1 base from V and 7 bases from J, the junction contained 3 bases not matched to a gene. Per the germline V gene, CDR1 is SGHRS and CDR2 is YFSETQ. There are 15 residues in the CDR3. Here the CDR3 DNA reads TGCGCCAGCAGCTTGACAGGGGGCAACAATTCACCCCTCCACTTT. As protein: CASSLTGGNNSPLHF. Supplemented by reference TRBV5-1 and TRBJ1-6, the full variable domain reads KAGVTQTPRYLIKTRGQQVTLSCSPISGHRSVSWYQQTPGQGLQFLFEYFSETQRNKGNFPGRFSGRQFSNSRSEMNVSTLELGDSALYLCASSLTGGNNSPLHFGNGTRLTVT.